This TCR beta chain was captured by sequencing in a study of T cell responses to AZD1222 COVID-19 vaccine. This clone was detected only once. As yet, its antigen is unknown. CDR3 length equals 13 residues. Germline loops: CDR1 SGHRS, CDR2 YFSETQ. V gave up 4 bases and J gave up 14 bases; unmatched junction bases: 6. Study findings and constraints: Repertoire sampling happened only post peak T cell response. Clonal diversity may have been underestimated, and the donors were mostly white British, with more females than males.

Only in-frame clones appear in the TCRdb table, and some are missing; sequencing was by immunoSEQ multiplex PCR. The sample lists roughly 130,000 clones; roughly 90% were seen once. The TCR was taken from an adult in good health. The chain recombines TRBV5-1 with TRBJ1-6; TRBD1 aligns across 10 bases. Sequenced material: peripheral blood, taken on day 0 of AZD1222 vaccination. The CDR3 nucleotides read TGCGCCAGCAGCGGTGACAGGGGGCCGGCCCTCCACTTT. Translating it yields CASSGDRGPALHF.